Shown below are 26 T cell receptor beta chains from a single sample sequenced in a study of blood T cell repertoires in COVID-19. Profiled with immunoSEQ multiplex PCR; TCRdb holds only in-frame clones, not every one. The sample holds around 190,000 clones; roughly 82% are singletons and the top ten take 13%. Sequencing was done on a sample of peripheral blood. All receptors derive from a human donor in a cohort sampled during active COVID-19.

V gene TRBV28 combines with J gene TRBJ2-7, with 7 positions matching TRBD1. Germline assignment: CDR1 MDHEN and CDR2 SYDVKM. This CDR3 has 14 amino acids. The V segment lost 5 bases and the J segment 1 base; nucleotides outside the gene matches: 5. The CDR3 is CASSHDRASYEQYF. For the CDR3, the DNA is TGTGCCAGCAGTCACGACAGGGCATCCTACGAGCAGTACTTC.

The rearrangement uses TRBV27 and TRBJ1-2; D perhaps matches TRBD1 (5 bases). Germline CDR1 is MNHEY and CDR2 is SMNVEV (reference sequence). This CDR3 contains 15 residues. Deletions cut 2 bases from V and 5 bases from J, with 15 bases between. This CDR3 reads CASSLKRGGPYGYTF. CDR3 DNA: TGTGCCAGCAGTTTAAAACGGGGGGGACCATATGGCTACACCTTC.

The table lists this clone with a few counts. CDR3: CASSPGGGSHQPQHF. DNA for the CDR3: TGTGCCAGCAGCCCCGGGGGGGGAAGTCATCAGCCCCAGCATTTT. The V call is TRBV9, the J call TRBJ1-5; TRBD1 might be the D (5 bases). Trimming removed 4 bases from V and 5 bases from J, with 16 bases in between. Germline assignment: CDR1 SGDLS and CDR2 YYNGEE. The CDR3 extends over 15 amino acids.

For the CDR3, the DNA is TGTGCCAGCAGCAAATCTGAAGCCCCTGGAAACACCATATATTTT. Residues: CASSKSEAPGNTIYF. The chain has TRBV21-1 and TRBJ1-3. TRBV21-1 is shown as a pseudogene. The CDR3 has 15 amino acids.

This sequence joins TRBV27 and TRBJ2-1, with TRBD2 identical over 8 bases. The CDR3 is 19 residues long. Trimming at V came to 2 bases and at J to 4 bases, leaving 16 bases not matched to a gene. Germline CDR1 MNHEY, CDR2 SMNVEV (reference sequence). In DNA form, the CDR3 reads TGTGCCAGCAGTTTACGGACTAGCCTTACCCAATGGGTTTACAATGAGCAGTTCTTC. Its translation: CASSLRTSLTQWVYNEQFF.

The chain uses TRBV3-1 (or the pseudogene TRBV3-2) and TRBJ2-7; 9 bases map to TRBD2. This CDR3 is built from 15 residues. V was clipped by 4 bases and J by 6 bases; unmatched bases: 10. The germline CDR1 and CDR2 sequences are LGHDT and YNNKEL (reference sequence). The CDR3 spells CASSRGTSTSLEQYF. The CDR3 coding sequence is TGTGCCAGCAGCCGAGGGACTAGCACATCGCTCGAGCAGTACTTC.

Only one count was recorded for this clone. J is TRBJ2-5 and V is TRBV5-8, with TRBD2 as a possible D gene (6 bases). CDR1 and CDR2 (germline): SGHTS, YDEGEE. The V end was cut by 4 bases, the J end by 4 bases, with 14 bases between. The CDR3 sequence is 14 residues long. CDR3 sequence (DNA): TGTGCCAGCAGCGCCAACCTCGGGGGAGAGACCCAGTACTTC. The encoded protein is CASSANLGGETQYF.

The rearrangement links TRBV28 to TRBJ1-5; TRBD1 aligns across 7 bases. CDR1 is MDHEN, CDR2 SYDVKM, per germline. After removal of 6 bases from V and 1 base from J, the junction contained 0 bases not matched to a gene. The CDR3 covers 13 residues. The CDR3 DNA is TGTGCCAGCAGACAGGGGAGCAATCAGCCCCAGCATTTT. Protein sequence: CASRQGSNQPQHF.

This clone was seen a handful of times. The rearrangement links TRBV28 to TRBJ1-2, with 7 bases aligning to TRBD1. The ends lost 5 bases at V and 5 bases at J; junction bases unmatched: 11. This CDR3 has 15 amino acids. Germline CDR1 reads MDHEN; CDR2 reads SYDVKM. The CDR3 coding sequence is TGTGCCAGCAGTGGTACAGGGGAAGTTGCGTATGGCTACACCTTC. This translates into CASSGTGEVAYGYTF.

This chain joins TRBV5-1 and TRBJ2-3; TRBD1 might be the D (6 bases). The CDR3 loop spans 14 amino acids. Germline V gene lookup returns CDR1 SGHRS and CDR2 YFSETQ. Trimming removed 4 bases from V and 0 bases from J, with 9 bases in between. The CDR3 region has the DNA TGCGCCAGCAGCCCGCAGGGGAGCACAGATACGCAGTATTTT. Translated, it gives CASSPQGSTDTQYF.

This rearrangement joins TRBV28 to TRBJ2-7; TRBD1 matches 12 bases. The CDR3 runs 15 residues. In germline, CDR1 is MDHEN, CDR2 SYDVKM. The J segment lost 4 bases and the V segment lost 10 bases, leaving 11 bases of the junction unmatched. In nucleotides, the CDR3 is TGTGCCACCATTAGTCGGGACAGGGGGCTGTACGAGCAGTACTTC. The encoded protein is CATISRDRGLYEQYF.

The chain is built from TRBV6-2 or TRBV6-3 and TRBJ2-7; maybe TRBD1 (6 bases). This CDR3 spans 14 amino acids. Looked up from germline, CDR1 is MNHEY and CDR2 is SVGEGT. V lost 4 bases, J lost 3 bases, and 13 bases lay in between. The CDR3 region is CASSSAAGVYEQYF. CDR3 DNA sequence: TGTGCCAGCAGTTCCGCGGCAGGGGTCTACGAGCAGTACTTC.

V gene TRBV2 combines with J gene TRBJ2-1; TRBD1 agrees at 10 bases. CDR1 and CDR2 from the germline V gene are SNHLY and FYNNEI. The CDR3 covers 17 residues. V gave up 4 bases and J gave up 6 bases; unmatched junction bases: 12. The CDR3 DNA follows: TGTGCCAGCAGTGTGGGTACGGGACAGGGGTTCATCAATGAGCAGTTCTTC. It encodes CASSVGTGQGFINEQFF.

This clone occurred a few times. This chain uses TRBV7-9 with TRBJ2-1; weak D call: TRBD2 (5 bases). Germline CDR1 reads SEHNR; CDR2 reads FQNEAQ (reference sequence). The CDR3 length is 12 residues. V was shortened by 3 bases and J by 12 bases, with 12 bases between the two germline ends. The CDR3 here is CASSFSAEGQFF. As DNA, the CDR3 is TGTGCCAGCAGCTTTAGTGCTGAGGGGCAGTTCTTC.

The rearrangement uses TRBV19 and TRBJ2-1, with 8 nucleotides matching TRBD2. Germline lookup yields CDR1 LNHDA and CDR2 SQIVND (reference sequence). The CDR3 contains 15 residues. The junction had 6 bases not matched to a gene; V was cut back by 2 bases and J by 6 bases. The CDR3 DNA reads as TGTGCCAGTAGTATATACGGCCGGGGGGGCAATGAGCAGTTCTTC. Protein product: CASSIYGRGGNEQFF.

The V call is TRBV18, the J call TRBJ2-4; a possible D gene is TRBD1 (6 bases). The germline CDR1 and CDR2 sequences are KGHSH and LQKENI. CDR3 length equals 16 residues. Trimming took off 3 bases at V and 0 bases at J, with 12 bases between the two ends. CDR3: CASSPLTQGAKNIQYF. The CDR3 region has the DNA TGTGCCAGCTCACCGCTAACACAGGGAGCCAAAAACATTCAGTACTTC.

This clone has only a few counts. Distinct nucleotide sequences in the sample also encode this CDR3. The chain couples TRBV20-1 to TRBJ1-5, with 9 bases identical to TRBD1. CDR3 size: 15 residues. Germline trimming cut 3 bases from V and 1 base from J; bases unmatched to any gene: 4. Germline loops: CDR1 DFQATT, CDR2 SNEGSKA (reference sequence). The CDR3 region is CSASRDRASNQPQHF. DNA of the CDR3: TGCAGTGCTAGTAGGGACAGGGCAAGCAATCAGCCCCAGCATTTT.

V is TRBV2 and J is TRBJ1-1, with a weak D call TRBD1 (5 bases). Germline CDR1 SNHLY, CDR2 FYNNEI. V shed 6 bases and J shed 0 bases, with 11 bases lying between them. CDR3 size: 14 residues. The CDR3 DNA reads TGTGCCAGCAGGGGACTGCTTGTGAACACTGAAGCTTTCTTT. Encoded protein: CASRGLLVNTEAFF.

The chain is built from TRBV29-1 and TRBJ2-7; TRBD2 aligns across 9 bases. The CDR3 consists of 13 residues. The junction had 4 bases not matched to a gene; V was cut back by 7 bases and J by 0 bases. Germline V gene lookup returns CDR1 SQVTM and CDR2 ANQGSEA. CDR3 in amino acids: CSARLADSYEQYF. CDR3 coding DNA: TGCAGCGCAAGACTAGCGGACTCCTACGAGCAGTACTTC.

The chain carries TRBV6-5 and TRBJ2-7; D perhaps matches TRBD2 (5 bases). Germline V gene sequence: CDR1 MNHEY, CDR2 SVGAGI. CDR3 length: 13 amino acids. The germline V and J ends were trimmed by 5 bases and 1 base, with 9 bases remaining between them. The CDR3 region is CASSRTGSYEQYF. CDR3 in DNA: TGTGCCAGCAGTCGTACGGGGTCCTACGAGCAGTACTTC.

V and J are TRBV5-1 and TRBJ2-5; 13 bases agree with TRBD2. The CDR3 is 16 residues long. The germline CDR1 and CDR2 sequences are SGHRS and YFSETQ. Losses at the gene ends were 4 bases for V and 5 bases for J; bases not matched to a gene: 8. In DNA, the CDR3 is TGCGCCAGCAGCGCCGGACTAGCGGGAGTTCGGGAGACCCAGTACTTC. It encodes CASSAGLAGVRETQYF.

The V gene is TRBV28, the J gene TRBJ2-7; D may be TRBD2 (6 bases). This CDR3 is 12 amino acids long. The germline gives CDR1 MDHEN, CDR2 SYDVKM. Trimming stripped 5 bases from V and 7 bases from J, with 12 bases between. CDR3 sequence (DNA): TGTGCCAGCAGTCTCCTAGGGACTGAGCAGTACTTC. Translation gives CASSLLGTEQYF.

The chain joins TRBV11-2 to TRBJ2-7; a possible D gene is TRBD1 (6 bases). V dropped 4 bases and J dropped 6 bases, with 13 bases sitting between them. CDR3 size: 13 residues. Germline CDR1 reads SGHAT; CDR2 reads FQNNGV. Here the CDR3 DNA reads TGTGCCAGCAGCTCCAACAGGGTTCGCGAGCAGTACTTC. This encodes CASSSNRVREQYF.

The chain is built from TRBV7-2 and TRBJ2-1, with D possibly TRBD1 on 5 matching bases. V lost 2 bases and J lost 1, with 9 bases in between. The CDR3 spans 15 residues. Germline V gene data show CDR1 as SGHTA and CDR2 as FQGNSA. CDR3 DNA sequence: TGTGCCAGCAGCTTATCGACAGTATCCTACAATGAGCAGTTCTTC. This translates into CASSLSTVSYNEQFF.

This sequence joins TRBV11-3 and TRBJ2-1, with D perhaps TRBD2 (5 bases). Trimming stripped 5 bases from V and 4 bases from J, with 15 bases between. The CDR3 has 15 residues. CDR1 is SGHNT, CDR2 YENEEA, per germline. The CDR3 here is CASSIGNGGYNEQFF. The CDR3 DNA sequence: TGTGCCAGCAGCATAGGAAATGGAGGTTACAATGAGCAGTTCTTC.

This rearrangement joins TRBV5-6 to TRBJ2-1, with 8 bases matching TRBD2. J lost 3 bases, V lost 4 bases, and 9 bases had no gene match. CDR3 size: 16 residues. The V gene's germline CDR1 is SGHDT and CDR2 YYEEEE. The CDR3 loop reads CASSPGTRGRYNEQFF. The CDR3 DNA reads TGTGCCAGCAGCCCGGGGACTAGAGGTCGCTACAATGAGCAGTTCTTC.